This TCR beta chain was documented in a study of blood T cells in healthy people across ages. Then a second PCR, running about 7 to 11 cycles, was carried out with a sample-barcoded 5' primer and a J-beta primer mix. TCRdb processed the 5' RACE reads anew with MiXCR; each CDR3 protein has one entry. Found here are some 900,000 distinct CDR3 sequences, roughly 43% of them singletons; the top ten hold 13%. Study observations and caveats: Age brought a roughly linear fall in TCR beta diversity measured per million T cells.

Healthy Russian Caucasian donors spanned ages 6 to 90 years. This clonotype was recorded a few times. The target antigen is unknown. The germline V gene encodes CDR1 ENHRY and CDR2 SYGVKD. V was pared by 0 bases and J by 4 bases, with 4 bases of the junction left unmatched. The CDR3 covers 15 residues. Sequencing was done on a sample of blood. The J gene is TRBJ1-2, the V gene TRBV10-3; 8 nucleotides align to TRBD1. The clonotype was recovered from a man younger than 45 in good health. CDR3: CAISESLDRGYGYTF. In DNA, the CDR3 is TGTGCCATCAGTGAGTCCCTAGACAGGGGCTATGGCTACACCTTC.